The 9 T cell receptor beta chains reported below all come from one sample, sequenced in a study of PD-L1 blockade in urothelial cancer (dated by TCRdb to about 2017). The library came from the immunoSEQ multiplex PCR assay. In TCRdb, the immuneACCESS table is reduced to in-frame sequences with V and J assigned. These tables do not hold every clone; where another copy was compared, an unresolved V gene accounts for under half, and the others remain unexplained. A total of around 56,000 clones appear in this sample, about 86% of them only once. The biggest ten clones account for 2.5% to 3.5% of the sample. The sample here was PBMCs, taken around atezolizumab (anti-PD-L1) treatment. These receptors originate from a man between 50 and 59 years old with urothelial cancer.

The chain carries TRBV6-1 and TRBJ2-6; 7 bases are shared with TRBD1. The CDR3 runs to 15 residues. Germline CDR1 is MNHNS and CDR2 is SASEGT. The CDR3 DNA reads TGTGCGAGTGAATCAGGGGGTTCTGGGGCCAACGTCCTGACTTTC. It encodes CASESGGSGANVLTF.

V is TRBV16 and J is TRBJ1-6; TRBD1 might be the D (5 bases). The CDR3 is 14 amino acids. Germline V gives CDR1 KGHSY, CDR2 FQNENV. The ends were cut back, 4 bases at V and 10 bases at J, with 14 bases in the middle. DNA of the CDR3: TGTGCCAGCAGCCCATTCGGGGGTGGGTCACCCCTCCACTTT. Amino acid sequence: CASSPFGGGSPLHF. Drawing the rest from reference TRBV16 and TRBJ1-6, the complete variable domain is GEEVAQTPKHLVRGEGQKAKLYCAPIKGHSYVFWYQQVLKNEFKFLISFQNENVFDETGMPKERFSAKCLPNSPCSLEIQATKLEDSAVYFCASSPFGGGSPLHFGNGTRLTVT.

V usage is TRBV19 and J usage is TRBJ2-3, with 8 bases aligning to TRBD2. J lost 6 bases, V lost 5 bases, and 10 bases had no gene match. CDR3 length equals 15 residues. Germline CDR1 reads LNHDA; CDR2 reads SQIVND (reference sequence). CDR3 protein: CASSYAAGGGDTQYF. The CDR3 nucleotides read TGTGCCAGTAGTTACGCGGCGGGAGGAGGGGATACGCAGTATTTT.

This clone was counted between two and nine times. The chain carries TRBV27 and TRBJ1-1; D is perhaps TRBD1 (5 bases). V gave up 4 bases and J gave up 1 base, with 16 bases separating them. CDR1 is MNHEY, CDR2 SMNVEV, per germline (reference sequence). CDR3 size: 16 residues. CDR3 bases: TGTGCCAGCAGTTCACGCAGGGAAGTGAGGAACACTGAAGCTTTCTTT. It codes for CASSSRREVRNTEAFF.

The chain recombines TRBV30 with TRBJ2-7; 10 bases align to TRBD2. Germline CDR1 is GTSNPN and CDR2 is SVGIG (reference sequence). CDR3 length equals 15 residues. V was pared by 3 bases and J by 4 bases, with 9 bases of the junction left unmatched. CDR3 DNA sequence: TGTGCCTGGAGCGCAAAAATAGCGGGGGGTTACGAGCAGTACTTC. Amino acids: CAWSAKIAGGYEQYF. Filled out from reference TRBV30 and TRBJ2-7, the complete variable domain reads SQTIHQWPATLVQPVGSPLSLECTVEGTSNPNLYWYRQAAGRGLQLLFYSVGIGQISSEVPQNLSASRPQDRQFILSSKKLLLSDSGFYLCAWSAKIAGGYEQYFGPGTRLTVT.

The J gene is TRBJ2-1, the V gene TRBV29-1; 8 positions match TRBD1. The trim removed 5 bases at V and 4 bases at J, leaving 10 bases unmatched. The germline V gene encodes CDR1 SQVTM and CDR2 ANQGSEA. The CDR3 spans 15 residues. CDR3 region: CSVSGTGTLYNEQFF. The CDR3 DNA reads TGCAGCGTTAGTGGGACAGGAACTCTGTACAATGAGCAGTTCTTC.

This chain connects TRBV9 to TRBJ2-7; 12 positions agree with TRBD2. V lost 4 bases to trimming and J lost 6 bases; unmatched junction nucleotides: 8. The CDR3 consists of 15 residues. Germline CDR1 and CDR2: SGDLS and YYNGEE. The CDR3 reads CASSLTSGRIVEQYF. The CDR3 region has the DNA TGTGCCAGCAGCTTAACTAGCGGGAGGATTGTCGAGCAGTACTTC.

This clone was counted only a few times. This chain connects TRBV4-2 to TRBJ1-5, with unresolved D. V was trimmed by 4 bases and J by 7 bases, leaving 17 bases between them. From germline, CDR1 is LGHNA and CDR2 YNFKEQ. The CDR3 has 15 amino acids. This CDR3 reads CASSREKKANQPQHF. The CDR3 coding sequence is TGTGCCAGCAGCCGAGAAAAGAAAGCCAACCAGCCCCAGCATTTT.

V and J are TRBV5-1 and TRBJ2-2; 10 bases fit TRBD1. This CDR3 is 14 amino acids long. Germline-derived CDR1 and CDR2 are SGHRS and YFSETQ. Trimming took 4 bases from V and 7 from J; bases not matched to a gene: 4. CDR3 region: CASSQGQGNGELFF. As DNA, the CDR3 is TGCGCCAGCAGCCAGGGACAGGGGAACGGGGAGCTGTTTTTT.